This TCR beta chain stems from a study of blood T cell repertoires in COVID-19. Study-level background: From the United States, Italy and Spain came samples of acute and convalescent COVID-19. The analysed material was cDNA or gDNA that came from T cells, B-cell-depleted T cells, or PBMCs.

Produced via immunoSEQ multiplex PCR; TCRdb's table is partial and in-frame only. The repertoire has 70,000 or so clones, 75% of them found once; the top ten carry under 25%. Germline CDR1 KGHSY, CDR2 FQNENV. Trimming cost V 0 bases and J 5 bases, with 14 bases left between them. This CDR3 is 15 amino acids long. The sequencing sample was made of peripheral blood. The TCR was taken from a man in his 70s with acute or convalescent COVID-19. This sequence joins TRBV16 and TRBJ2-7; perhaps TRBD1 as D (7 bases). The CDR3 sequence is CASSQSRGRGNEQYF. The CDR3 bases are TGTGCCAGCAGCCAATCGAGGGGGCGCGGGAACGAGCAGTACTTC.